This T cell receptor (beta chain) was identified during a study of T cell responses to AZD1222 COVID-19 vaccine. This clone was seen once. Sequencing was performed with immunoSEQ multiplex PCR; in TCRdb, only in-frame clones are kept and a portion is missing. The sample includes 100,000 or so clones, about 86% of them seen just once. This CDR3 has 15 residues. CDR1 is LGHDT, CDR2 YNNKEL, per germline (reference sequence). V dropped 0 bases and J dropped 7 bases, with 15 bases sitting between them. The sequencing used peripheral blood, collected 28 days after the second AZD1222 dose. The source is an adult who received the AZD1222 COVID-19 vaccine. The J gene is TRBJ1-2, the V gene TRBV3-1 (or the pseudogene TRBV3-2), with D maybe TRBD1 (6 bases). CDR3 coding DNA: TGTGCCAGCAGCCAAGATCGGGGGGGCGTCGGTGGCTACACCTTC. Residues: CASSQDRGGVGGYTF.